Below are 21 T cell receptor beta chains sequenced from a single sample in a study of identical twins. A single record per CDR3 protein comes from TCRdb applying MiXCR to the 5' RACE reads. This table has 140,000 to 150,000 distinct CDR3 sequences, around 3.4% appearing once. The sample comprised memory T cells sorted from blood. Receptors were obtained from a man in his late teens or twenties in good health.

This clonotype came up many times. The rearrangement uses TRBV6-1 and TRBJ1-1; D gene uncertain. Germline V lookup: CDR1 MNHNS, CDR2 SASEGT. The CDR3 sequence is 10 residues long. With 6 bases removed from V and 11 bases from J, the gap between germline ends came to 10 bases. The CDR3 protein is CASREVRAFF. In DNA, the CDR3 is TGTGCCAGCAGGGAGGTGAGGGCTTTCTTT.

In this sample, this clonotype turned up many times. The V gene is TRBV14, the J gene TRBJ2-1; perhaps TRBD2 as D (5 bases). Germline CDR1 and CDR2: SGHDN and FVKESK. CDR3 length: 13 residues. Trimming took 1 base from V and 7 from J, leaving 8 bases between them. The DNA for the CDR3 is TGTGCCAGCAGCCAAGTGCTAGCTAATGAGCAGTTCTTC. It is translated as CASSQVLANEQFF. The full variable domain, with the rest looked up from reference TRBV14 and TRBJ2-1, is EAGVTQFPSHSVIEKGQTVTLRCDPISGHDNLYWYRRVMGKEIKFLLHFVKESKQDESGMPNNRFLAERTGGTYSTLKVQPAELEDSGVYFCASSQVLANEQFFGPGTRLTVL.

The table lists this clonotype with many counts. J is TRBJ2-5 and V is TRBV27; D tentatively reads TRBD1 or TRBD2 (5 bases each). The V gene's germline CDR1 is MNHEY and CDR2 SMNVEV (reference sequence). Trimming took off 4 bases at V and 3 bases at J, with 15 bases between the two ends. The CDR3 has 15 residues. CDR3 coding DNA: TGTGCCAGCAGTTCGATAGGGGACGAAAAAGAGACCCAGTACTTC. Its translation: CASSSIGDEKETQYF.

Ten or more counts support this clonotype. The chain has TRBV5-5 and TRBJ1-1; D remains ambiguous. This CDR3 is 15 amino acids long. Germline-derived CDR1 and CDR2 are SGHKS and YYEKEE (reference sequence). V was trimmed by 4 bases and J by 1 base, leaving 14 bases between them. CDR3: CASSPRQFSNTEAFF. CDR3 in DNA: TGTGCCAGCAGCCCGCGCCAATTCTCGAACACTGAAGCTTTCTTT.

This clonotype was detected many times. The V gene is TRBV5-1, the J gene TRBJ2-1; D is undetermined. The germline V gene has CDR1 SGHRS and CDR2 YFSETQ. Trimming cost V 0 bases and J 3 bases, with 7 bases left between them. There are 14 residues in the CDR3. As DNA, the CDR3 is TGCGCCAGCAGCTTGGGGCAGGACTACAATGAGCAGTTCTTC. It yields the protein CASSLGQDYNEQFF.

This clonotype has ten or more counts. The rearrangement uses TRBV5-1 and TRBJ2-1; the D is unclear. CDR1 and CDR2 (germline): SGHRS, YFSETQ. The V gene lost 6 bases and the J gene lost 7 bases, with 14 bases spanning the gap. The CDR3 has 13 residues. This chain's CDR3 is CASTTTGRNEQFF. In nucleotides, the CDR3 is TGCGCCAGCACTACGACTGGTAGGAATGAGCAGTTCTTC.

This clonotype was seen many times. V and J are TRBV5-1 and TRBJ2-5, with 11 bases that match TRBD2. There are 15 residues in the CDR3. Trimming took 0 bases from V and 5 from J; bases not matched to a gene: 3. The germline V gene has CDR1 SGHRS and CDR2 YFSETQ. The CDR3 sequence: CASSLVPSGRETQYF. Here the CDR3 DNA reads TGCGCCAGCAGCTTGGTTCCTAGCGGGAGGGAGACCCAGTACTTC.

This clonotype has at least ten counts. CDR3: CASSDRQGPYEQYF. The DNA of the CDR3 is TGTGCCAGCAGTGATCGACAGGGCCCCTACGAGCAGTACTTC. This rearrangement joins TRBV6-2 or TRBV6-3 to TRBJ2-7, with 7 bases lining up with TRBD1. The V segment lost 5 bases and the J segment 2 bases; nucleotides outside the gene matches: 6. Germline assignment: CDR1 MNHEY and CDR2 SVGEGT. CDR3 size: 14 residues.

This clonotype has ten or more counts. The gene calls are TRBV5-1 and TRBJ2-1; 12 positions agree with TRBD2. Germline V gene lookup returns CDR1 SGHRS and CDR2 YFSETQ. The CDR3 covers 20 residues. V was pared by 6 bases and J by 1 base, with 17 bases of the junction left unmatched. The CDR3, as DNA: TGCGCCAGCAAACCCTTGAGGACTAGCGGGAAGGGGTTTTCCTACAATGAGCAGTTCTTC. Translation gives CASKPLRTSGKGFSYNEQFF.

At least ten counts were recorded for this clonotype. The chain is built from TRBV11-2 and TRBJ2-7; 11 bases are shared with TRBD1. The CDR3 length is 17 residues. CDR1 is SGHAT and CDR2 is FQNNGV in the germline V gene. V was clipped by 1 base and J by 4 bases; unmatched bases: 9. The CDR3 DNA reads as TGTGCCAGCAGCTTAGGACCCGGGACAGGGGGTAGGTACGAGCAGTACGTC. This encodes CASSLGPGTGGRYEQYV.

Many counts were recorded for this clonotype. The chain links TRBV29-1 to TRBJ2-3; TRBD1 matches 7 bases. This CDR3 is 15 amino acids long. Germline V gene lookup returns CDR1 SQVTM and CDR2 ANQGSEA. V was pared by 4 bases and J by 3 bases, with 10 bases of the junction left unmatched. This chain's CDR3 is CSVAAAGTATDTQYF. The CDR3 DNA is TGCAGCGTTGCCGCAGCCGGGACAGCTACAGATACGCAGTATTTT.

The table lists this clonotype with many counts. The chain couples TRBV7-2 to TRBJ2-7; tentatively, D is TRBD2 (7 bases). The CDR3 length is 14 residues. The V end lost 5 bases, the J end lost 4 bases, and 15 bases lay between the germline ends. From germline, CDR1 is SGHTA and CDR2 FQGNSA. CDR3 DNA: TGTGCCAGCAGCAGAGCGGGACAACGATACGAGCAGTACTTC. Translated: CASSRAGQRYEQYF.

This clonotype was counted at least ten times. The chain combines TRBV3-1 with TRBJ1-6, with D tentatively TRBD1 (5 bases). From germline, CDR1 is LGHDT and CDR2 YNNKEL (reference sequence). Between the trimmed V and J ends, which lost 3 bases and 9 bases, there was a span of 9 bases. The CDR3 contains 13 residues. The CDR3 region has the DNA TGTGCCAGCAGCCAGGGGGGGGTTTCACCCCTCCACTTT. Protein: CASSQGGVSPLHF. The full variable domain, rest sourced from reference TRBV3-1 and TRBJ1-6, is DTAVSQTPKYLVTQMGNDKSIKCEQNLGHDTMYWYKQDSKKFLKIMFSYNNKELIINETVPNRFSPKSPDKAHLNLHINSLELGDSAVYFCASSQGGVSPLHFGNGTRLTVT.

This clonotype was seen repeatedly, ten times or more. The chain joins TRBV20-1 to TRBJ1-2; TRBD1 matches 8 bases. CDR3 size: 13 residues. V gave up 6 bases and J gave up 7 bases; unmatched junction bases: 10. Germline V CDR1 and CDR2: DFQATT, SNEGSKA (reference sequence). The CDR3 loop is CSALDRVIGGYTF. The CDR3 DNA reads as TGCAGTGCGTTGGACAGGGTTATCGGTGGCTACACCTTC.

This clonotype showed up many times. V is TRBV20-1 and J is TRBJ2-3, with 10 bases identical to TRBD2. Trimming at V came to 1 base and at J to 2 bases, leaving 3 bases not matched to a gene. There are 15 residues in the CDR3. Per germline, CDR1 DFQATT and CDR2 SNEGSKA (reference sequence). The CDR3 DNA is TGCAGTGCTAGAGCAGCGGGAGGGGTCACAGATACGCAGTATTTT. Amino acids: CSARAAGGVTDTQYF.

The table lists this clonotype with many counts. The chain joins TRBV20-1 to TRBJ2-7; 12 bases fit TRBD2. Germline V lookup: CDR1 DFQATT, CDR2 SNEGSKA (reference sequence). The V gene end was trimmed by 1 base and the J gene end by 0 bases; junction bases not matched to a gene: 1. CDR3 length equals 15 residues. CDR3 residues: CSARGTSGDSYEQYF. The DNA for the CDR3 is TGCAGTGCTAGAGGGACTAGCGGGGACTCCTACGAGCAGTACTTC.

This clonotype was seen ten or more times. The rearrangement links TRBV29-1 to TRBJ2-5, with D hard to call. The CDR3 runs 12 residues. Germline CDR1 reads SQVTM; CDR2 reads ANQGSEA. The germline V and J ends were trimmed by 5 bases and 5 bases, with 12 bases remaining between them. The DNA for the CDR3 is TGCAGCGTTCGGCAGCCTGGGGAGACCCAGTACTTC. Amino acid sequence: CSVRQPGETQYF.

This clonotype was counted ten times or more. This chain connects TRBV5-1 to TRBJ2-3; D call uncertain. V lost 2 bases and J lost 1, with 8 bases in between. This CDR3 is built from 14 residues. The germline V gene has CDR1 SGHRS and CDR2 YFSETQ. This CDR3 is CASSFQGGTDTQYF. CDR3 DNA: TGCGCCAGCAGCTTTCAAGGTGGCACAGATACGCAGTATTTT.

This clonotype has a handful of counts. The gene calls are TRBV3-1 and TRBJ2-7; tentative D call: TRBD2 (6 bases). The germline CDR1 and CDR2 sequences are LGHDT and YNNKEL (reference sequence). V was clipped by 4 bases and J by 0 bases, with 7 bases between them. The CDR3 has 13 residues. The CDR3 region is CASSRGNSYEQYF. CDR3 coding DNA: TGTGCCAGCAGCCGCGGGAACTCCTACGAGCAGTACTTC.

Here the CDR3 reads CAWSVTNGEQFF. The CDR3 bases are TGTGCCTGGAGTGTAACAAACGGTGAGCAGTTCTTC. V usage is TRBV30 and J usage is TRBJ2-1; D remains ambiguous. In germline, CDR1 is GTSNPN, CDR2 SVGIG (reference sequence). The CDR3 is 12 amino acids. V lost 0 bases, J lost 9 bases, and 9 bases lay in between.

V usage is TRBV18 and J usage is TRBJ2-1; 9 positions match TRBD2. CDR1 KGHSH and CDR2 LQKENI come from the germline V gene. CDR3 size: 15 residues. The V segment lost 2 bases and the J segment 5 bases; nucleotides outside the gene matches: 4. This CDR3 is CASSPVTSGDNEQFF. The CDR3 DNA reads TGTGCCAGCTCACCAGTGACTAGCGGAGACAATGAGCAGTTCTTC.